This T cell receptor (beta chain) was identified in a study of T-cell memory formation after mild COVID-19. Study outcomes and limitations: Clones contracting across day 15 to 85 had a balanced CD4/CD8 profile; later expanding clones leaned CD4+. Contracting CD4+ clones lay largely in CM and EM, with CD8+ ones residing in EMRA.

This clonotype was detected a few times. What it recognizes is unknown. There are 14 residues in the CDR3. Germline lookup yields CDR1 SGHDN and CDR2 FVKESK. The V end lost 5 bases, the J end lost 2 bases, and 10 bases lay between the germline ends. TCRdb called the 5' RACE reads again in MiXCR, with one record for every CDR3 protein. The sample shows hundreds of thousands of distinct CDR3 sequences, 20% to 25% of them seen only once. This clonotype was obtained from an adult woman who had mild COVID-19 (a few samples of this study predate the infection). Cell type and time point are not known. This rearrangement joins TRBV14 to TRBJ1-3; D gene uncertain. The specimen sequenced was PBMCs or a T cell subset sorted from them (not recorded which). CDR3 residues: CASSDRGTGNTIYF. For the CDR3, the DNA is TGTGCCAGCAGCGACCGCGGGACTGGAAACACCATATATTTT.